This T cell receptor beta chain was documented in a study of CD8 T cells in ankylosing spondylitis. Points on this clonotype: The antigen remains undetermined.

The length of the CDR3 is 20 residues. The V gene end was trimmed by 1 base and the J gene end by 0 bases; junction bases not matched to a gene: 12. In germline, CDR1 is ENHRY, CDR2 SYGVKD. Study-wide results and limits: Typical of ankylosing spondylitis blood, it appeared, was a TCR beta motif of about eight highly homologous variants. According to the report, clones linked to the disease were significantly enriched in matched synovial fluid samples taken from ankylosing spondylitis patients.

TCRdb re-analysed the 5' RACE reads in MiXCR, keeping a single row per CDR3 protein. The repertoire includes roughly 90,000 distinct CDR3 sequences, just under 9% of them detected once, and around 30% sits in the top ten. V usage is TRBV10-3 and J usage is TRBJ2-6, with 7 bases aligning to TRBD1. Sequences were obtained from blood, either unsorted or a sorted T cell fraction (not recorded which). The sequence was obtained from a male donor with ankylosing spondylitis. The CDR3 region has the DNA TGTGCCATCAGTGAGTATTCGGAGACAGGGACCTTCTCTGGGGCCAACGTCCTGACTTTC. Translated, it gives CAISEYSETGTFSGANVLTF.